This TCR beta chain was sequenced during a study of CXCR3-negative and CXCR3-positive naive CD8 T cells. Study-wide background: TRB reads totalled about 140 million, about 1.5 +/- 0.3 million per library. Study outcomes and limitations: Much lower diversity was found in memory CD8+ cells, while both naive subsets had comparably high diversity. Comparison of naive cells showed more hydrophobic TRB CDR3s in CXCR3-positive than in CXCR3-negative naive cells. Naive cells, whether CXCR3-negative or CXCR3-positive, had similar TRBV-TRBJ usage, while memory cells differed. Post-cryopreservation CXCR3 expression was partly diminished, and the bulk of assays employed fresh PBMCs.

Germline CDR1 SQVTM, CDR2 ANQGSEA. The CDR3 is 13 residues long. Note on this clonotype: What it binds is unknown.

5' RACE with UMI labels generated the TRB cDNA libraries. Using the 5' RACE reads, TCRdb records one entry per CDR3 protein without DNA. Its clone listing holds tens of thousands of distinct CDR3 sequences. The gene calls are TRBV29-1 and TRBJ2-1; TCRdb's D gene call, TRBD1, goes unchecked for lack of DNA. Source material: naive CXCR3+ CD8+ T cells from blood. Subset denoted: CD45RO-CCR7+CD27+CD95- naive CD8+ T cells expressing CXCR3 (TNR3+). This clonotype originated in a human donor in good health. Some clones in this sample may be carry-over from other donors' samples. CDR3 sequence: CSVGSGGYNEQFF.